This paragraph reports one T cell receptor beta chain. Its antigen is undetermined. This specimen comes from a study of blood T cells in healthy people across ages. The CDR3 is 13 residues long. The V end was cut by 3 bases, the J end by 5 bases, with 8 bases between. Germline lookup yields CDR1 KGHDR and CDR2 SFDVKD. Primers used in a second PCR of roughly 7 to 11 cycles were a sample-barcoded 5' primer and a J-beta primer mix. Via MiXCR, TCRdb re-called the 5' RACE reads, giving one row per CDR3 protein. The table shows approximately 2,000,000 distinct CDR3 sequences, with about 39% occurring only once. Around 10 milliliters of peripheral blood were drawn from each donor. Every sample had a minimum of 6.5 million PBMCs isolated. Study observations and caveats: Diversity figures derived from one million T cells were judged to underestimate the true value. With age, beta diversity per million T cells declined roughly linearly, significantly by roughly 40.

The sample comprised blood. This rearrangement joins TRBV24-1 to TRBJ2-3, with D possibly TRBD1 on 6 matching bases. The clonotype was recovered from a human donor in good health. The CDR3 sequence: CATSDADRDTQYF. CDR3 in DNA: TGTGCCACCAGTGATGCGGACAGAGATACGCAGTATTTT.